The 25 T cell receptor beta chains presented below share a single source sample, sequenced in a study of T-cell reconstitution after alpha-beta-depleted transplantation in children (dated by TCRdb to the mid-2010s). The sample's treatment or condition label, decoded: allogeneic hematopoietic cell transplantation with graft depleted of TCRalphabeta T cells and CD19 B cells. To prepare the library, PCR was applied. The instrument was an Illumina HiSeq 2500. TCR libraries were prepared with molecular barcoding, using unique molecular identifiers to normalize TCRbeta repertoire quantification. The public reads were reanalyzed by TCRdb: fastp trimming at Q25, MiXCR alignment, in-frame beta chains only. Entries that share a CDR3 protein sequence are merged under the most common genes and DNA. This sample has roughly 300,000 distinct CDR3 sequences in its table, and roughly 10% of those were observed once. 23% of the sample comes from the top ten.

The sequencing here drew on peripheral blood, taken 180 days after TCRalphabeta/CD19-depleted stem cell transplant. Every receptor here comes from a male patient aged 2 to 9 who had a stem cell transplant for chronic granulomatous disease, so the T cells may come from the graft donor.

V usage is TRBV29-1 and J usage is TRBJ1-5; no clear D. The CDR3 sequence is 14 residues long. V lost 1 base and J 4 bases, leaving 11 bases between the germline ends. Germline V lookup: CDR1 SQVTM, CDR2 ANQGSEA. This chain's CDR3 is CSVEVGVRNQPQHF. DNA for the CDR3: TGCAGCGTTGAAGTTGGGGTCCGGAATCAGCCCCAGCATTTT.

There are many counts of this clonotype. The chain couples TRBV6-2 or TRBV6-3 to TRBJ2-1; D call uncertain. The V and J ends lost 0 bases and 8 bases respectively, with 20 bases between them. Per germline, CDR1 MNHEY and CDR2 SVGEGT. CDR3 length: 17 residues. The CDR3 coding sequence is TGTGCCAGCAGTTACTCGCTCTTCGATCCGGTTCCGGATGAGCAGTTCTTC. Translated, it gives CASSYSLFDPVPDEQFF.

This clonotype was picked up many times. The V and J genes are TRBV29-1 and TRBJ1-2, with 10 nucleotides matching TRBD1. Germline assignment: CDR1 SQVTM and CDR2 ANQGSEA. After removal of 6 bases from V and 4 bases from J, the junction contained 8 bases not matched to a gene. The CDR3 totals 14 residues. This CDR3 reads CSVGQGGSGYGYTF. For the CDR3, the DNA is TGCAGCGTAGGACAGGGGGGGTCTGGCTATGGCTACACCTTC.

This clonotype was seen at least ten times. V gene TRBV28 combines with J gene TRBJ2-5; possible D gene TRBD1, 6 bases. The CDR3 is 13 residues long. Between the trimmed V and J ends, which lost 4 bases and 7 bases, there was a span of 13 bases. Germline V gene sequence: CDR1 MDHEN, CDR2 SYDVKM. Written as DNA, the CDR3 is TGTGCCAGCAGTTCACAGGGATGGGGGACCCAGTACTTC. Encoded protein: CASSSQGWGTQYF.

This clonotype has ten or more counts. This sequence joins TRBV6-1 and TRBJ2-7, with D perhaps matching TRBD1 (5 bases). V lost 7 bases to trimming and J lost 0 bases, with 13 bases between them. Germline-derived CDR1 and CDR2 are MNHNS and SASEGT. This CDR3 has 14 residues. DNA of the CDR3: TGTGCCAGCAAAGGGGCCGTAAGCTCCTACGAGCAGTACTTC. Protein: CASKGAVSSYEQYF.

To note about this clonotype: A read error is possible here, since a much larger clone lies one base away. The chain joins TRBV20-1 to TRBJ2-1; D may be TRBD1 or TRBD2 (5 bases each). V shed 3 bases and J shed 8 bases, with 29 bases lying between them. This CDR3 is built from 18 residues. Per germline, CDR1 DFQATT and CDR2 SNEGSKA (reference sequence). CDR3 residues: CSASFRLARGILMDEQFF. CDR3 bases: TGCAGTGCTAGTTTTCGATTAGCGAGGGGCATCCTAATGGATGAGCAGTTCTTC.

This clonotype has ten or more counts. J is TRBJ1-2 and V is TRBV4-3, with D perhaps TRBD1 (6 bases). The CDR3 consists of 15 residues. V was pared by 1 base and J by 3 bases, with 12 bases between. Germline V lookup: CDR1 LGHNA, CDR2 YSLEER. CDR3 in amino acids: CASSQAPGEDYGYTF. The CDR3 bases are TGCGCCAGCAGCCAAGCGCCAGGGGAGGACTATGGCTACACCTTC.

V usage is TRBV12-3 or TRBV12-4 and J usage is TRBJ1-1; D not resolved. Trimming pared 8 bases from V and 4 bases from J, leaving 17 bases between. The CDR3 has 14 amino acids. The CDR3 DNA sequence: TGTGCCAGCCGACAAGGTAAAGTGGGCACTGAAGCTTTCTTT. It encodes CASRQGKVGTEAFF.

Many counts were recorded for this clonotype. The CDR3 bases are TGTGCCAGCAGCCAAGGCTGGGAGCAGTTCTTC. It translates to CASSQGWEQFF. V is TRBV3-1 and J is TRBJ2-1; unclear D gene. Germline V gene data show CDR1 as LGHDT and CDR2 as YNNKEL (reference sequence). V was clipped by 1 base and J by 10 bases, with 5 bases between them. The CDR3 contains 11 residues.

This clonotype has more than one count but fewer than ten. The chain carries TRBV7-2 and TRBJ2-2; D unclear. CDR1 and CDR2 (germline): SGHTA, FQGNSA. The germline V and J ends were trimmed by 5 bases and 6 bases, with 16 bases remaining between them. There are 15 residues in the CDR3. Written as DNA, the CDR3 is TGTGCCAGCAGCGCTCAACCTCGGGTTGCCGGGGAGCTGTTTTTT. Translation gives CASSAQPRVAGELFF.

As to this clonotype: A much larger clone lies one base from this, so it may be a read error. The chain uses TRBV7-2 and TRBJ1-3, with a possible D match to TRBD1 (6 bases). The CDR3 runs to 13 residues. V lost 6 bases and J 3 bases, leaving 9 bases between the germline ends. Germline V gene data show CDR1 as SGHTA and CDR2 as FQGNSA. For the CDR3, the DNA is TGTGCCAGCAGGGACAGCTATGGAAACACCATATATTTT. Translating it yields CASRDSYGNTIYF.

In its sample, this clonotype was seen many times. The CDR3 protein is CSALVGTGGFFDEQYF. Here the CDR3 DNA reads TGCAGTGCTCTCGTCGGGACAGGGGGCTTTTTCGACGAGCAGTACTTC. The chain employs TRBV20-1 and TRBJ2-7; the match to TRBD1 covers 12 bases. CDR1 DFQATT and CDR2 SNEGSKA come from the germline V gene (reference sequence). V was clipped by 5 bases and J by 5 bases; unmatched bases: 13. There are 16 residues in the CDR3.

This clonotype was seen many times. This chain uses TRBV12-3 or TRBV12-4 with TRBJ1-5; the D is unclear. The V gene lost 5 bases and the J gene lost 4 bases, with 6 bases spanning the gap. The CDR3 sequence is 12 residues long. The DNA for the CDR3 is TGTGCCAGCAGTACTTATAATCAGCCCCAGCATTTT. Its protein product is CASSTYNQPQHF.

The rearrangement joins TRBV12-3 or TRBV12-4 to TRBJ1-1; D call uncertain. The CDR3 sequence is 13 residues long. Trimming left V 7 bases short and J 4 bases short, with 13 bases between. This CDR3 reads CASTPLGATEAFF. CDR3 DNA sequence: TGTGCCAGCACTCCCCTGGGAGCCACTGAAGCTTTCTTT.

The chain uses TRBV11-2 and TRBJ2-3, with D unresolved. V was pared by 5 bases and J by 1 base, with 13 bases between. CDR1 is SGHAT, CDR2 FQNNGV, per germline. This CDR3 region has 15 residues. The CDR3 sequence is CASSLGEVRTDTQYF. CDR3 nucleotide sequence: TGTGCCAGCAGCCTTGGAGAAGTACGCACAGATACGCAGTATTTT.

This clonotype was observed at least ten times. The chain links TRBV27 to TRBJ2-4; 7 bases align to TRBD2. The CDR3 runs 15 residues. The trim removed 5 bases at V and 5 bases at J, leaving 9 bases unmatched. CDR1 and CDR2 (germline): MNHEY, SMNVEV (reference sequence). Here the CDR3 DNA reads TGTGCCAGCAGTCCCCGAGCGGGGCCCGAAAACATTCAGTACTTC. Protein sequence: CASSPRAGPENIQYF.

This clonotype was seen at least ten times. The rearrangement joins TRBV12-3 or TRBV12-4 to TRBJ2-2; 7 bases fit TRBD1. This CDR3 contains 14 residues. V lost 9 bases, J lost 6 bases, and 10 bases stayed unmatched. Here the CDR3 reads CASNRDRVPGELFF. DNA for the CDR3: TGTGCCAGTAATAGAGACAGGGTCCCCGGGGAGCTGTTTTTT.

This clonotype was counted ten times or more. The chain links TRBV5-1 to TRBJ1-1; tentative D call: TRBD1 (6 bases). The germline CDR1 and CDR2 sequences are SGHRS and YFSETQ. V gave up 2 bases and J gave up 1 base, with 18 bases separating them. The CDR3 has 17 amino acids. As DNA, the CDR3 is TGCGCCAGCAGCTTTACCGATCAGGGGTGGGCGAACACTGAAGCTTTCTTT. Its translation: CASSFTDQGWANTEAFF.

A few counts support this clonotype. This chain uses TRBV27 with TRBJ2-7, with 8 bases aligning to TRBD1. Germline values: CDR1 MNHEY, CDR2 SMNVEV (reference sequence). The CDR3 extends over 15 amino acids. The V and J ends lost 10 bases and 0 bases, in that order; junction bases with no gene match: 11. The CDR3 sequence: CATADRQGSSYEQYF. The CDR3 nucleotides read TGTGCCACTGCAGATAGACAGGGGAGCTCCTACGAGCAGTACTTC.

This clonotype has at least ten counts. V and J are TRBV29-1 and TRBJ2-3, with TRBD1 identical over 10 bases. From germline, CDR1 is SQVTM and CDR2 ANQGSEA. V was clipped by 7 bases and J by 3 bases; unmatched bases: 7. This CDR3 is built from 14 residues. As DNA, the CDR3 is TGCAGCGCTGCAGGGGACAGGGGAACAGATACGCAGTATTTT. Translating gives CSAAGDRGTDTQYF.

Many counts were recorded for this clonotype. The gene calls are TRBV6-1 and TRBJ2-1; D tentatively fits TRBD1 or TRBD2 (5 bases each). V dropped 6 bases and J dropped 8 bases, with 14 bases sitting between them. The CDR3 contains 13 residues. CDR1 and CDR2 (germline): MNHNS, SASEGT. CDR3 protein: CASRVGIQDEQFF. Written as DNA, the CDR3 is TGTGCCAGCAGGGTCGGGATACAGGATGAGCAGTTCTTC.

This clonotype was seen at least ten times. The rearrangement uses TRBV29-1 and TRBJ1-5; unclear D gene. There are 12 residues in the CDR3. Germline-derived CDR1 and CDR2 are SQVTM and ANQGSEA. Trimming stripped 0 bases from V and 4 bases from J, with 4 bases between. The CDR3 here is CSVEEPNQPQHF. The DNA of the CDR3 is TGCAGCGTTGAAGAACCTAATCAGCCCCAGCATTTT.

This clonotype appeared many times. This sequence joins TRBV3-1 and TRBJ2-7, with TRBD2 identical over 8 bases. CDR1 is LGHDT, CDR2 YNNKEL, per germline (reference sequence). The CDR3 loop spans 18 amino acids. The V and J ends lost 4 bases and 6 bases, in that order; junction bases with no gene match: 20. CDR3: CASSRTPSSAGVRAEQYF. DNA for the CDR3: TGTGCCAGCAGCCGCACCCCGAGCTCAGCGGGAGTAAGGGCCGAGCAGTACTTC.

The genes are TRBV18 and TRBJ2-1; D unclear. Trimming left V 2 bases short and J 5 bases short, with 16 bases between. The V gene's germline CDR1 is KGHSH and CDR2 LQKENI. This CDR3 is built from 16 residues. The DNA for the CDR3 is TGTGCCAGCTCACCAGGCGGTTTGACTCCGAACAATGAGCAGTTCTTC. Its protein is CASSPGGLTPNNEQFF.

At least ten counts were recorded for this clonotype. The rearrangement joins TRBV7-9 to TRBJ2-1, with TRBD1 matching 8 bases. V shed 3 bases and J 0 bases; nucleotides not matched to a gene: 1. Germline loops: CDR1 SEHNR, CDR2 FQNEAQ (reference sequence). The CDR3 has 15 amino acids. CDR3 protein: CASSFGQGSYNEQFF. CDR3 nucleotide sequence: TGTGCCAGCAGCTTCGGACAGGGCTCCTACAATGAGCAGTTCTTC. Full variable domain (remainder filled in from reference TRBV7-9 and TRBJ2-1): DTGVSQNPRHKITKRGQNVTFRCDPISEHNRLYWYRQTLGQGPEFLTYFQNEAQLEKSRLLSDRFSAERPKGSFSTLEIQRTEQGDSAMYLCASSFGQGSYNEQFFGPGTRLTVL.